This T cell receptor (beta chain) was profiled in a study of cytomegalovirus exposure and HLA in healthy donors. General observations from the study: Subsequent analysis revealed that first-cohort TCR clusters tended to co-occur in the approximately 120 validation repertoires. 164 TCR beta chains were listed as cytomegalovirus-associated. Most TCR sequences proved rare, with some public TCRs found in many donors.

Separate from the approximately 730-subject first cohort, the approximately 120-subject validation cohort was the one that the donors belonged to. Using immunoSEQ multiplex PCR, the repertoire was profiled, and TCRdb retains in-frame clones only, with some absent. The repertoire holds about 260,000 clones, less than 95% seen once, with approximately 3% in the top ten. V lost 0 bases, J lost 6 bases, and 11 bases lay in between. This CDR3 is built from 14 residues. Looked up from germline, CDR1 is MDHEN and CDR2 is SYDVKM. Notes on this clone: The antigen remains unidentified.

The origin of this receptor is a woman aged 30 to 39 in good health and CMV-seronegative. V gene TRBV28 combines with J gene TRBJ1-2; TRBD1 might be the D (6 bases). The source material was PBMCs. The DNA of the CDR3 is TGTGCCAGCAGTTTATGGGTACAGGGTCATGGCTACACCTTC. Translated: CASSLWVQGHGYTF.